The 31 T cell receptor beta chains reported below all come from one sample, sequenced in a study of STAT3 mutations in large granular lymphocyte leukemia. Findings of the study overall: Every T-cell large granular lymphocyte leukemia patient had at least one immunodominant TCR beta clonotype.

This table comes from immunoSEQ multiplex PCR, and its TCRdb copy is limited to in-frame clones, with some not included. The sample yields 5,000 to 6,000 clones, 85% to 95% seen once. No cognate antigen is known for these TCRs. Sequencing was carried out using peripheral blood mononuclear cells. These receptors were obtained from a man between 60 and 70 years old with T-cell large granular lymphocyte leukemia. Some clones in this sample may be carry-over from other donors' samples.

This sequence joins TRBV19 and TRBJ1-1; 12 bases align to TRBD1. Germline CDR1 and CDR2: LNHDA and SQIVND (reference sequence). Trimming removed 5 bases from V and 0 bases from J; junction bases left unmatched: 10. The CDR3 runs to 18 residues. The CDR3 protein is CASSFPGQGAGVNTEAFF. CDR3 nucleotides: TGTGCCAGTAGTTTTCCGGGACAGGGGGCCGGAGTGAACACTGAAGCTTTCTTT.

V and J are TRBV11-3 and TRBJ2-3, with TRBD2 identical over 9 bases. Germline V lookup: CDR1 SGHNT, CDR2 YENEEA. V dropped 4 bases and J dropped 3; count of bases not matched to a gene: 8. This CDR3 contains 16 residues. The CDR3 region has the DNA TGTGCCAGCAGCTCCCGAGCGGGAGGAGTAACAGATACGCAGTATTTT. It codes for CASSSRAGGVTDTQYF. The variable domain in full, with the rest retrieved from reference TRBV11-3 and TRBJ2-3, is EAGVVQSPRYKIIEKKQPVAFWCNPISGHNTLYWYLQNLGQGPELLIRYENEEAVDDSQLPKDRFSAERLKGVDSTLKIQPAELGDSAVYLCASSSRAGGVTDTQYFGPGTRLTVL.

V usage is TRBV27 and J usage is TRBJ1-2; D gene uncertain. V lost 6 bases, J lost 8 bases, and 13 bases lay in between. This CDR3 spans 12 amino acids. Germline assignment: CDR1 MNHEY and CDR2 SMNVEV (reference sequence). The CDR3 coding sequence is TGTGCCAGCAGGCAATTCCAAGGCGGCTACACCTTC. Translated, it gives CASRQFQGGYTF.

The V gene is TRBV5-4, the J gene TRBJ2-5, with TRBD2 identical over 13 bases. Germline CDR1 is SGHNT and CDR2 is YYREEE (reference sequence). This CDR3 region has 17 residues. The V segment lost 3 bases and the J segment 4 bases; nucleotides outside the gene matches: 9. Here the CDR3 reads CASSSRLAGGAGETQYF. The CDR3 DNA is TGTGCCAGCAGCTCTCGACTAGCGGGAGGCGCAGGAGAGACCCAGTACTTC.

V gene TRBV29-1 combines with J gene TRBJ2-7; 7 positions agree with TRBD2. V lost 2 bases, J lost 0 bases, and 7 bases stayed unmatched. Looked up from germline, CDR1 is SQVTM and CDR2 is ANQGSEA. The length of the CDR3 is 15 residues. For the CDR3, the DNA is TGCAGCGTTGAACTGAGCGGGGAACGCTCCTACGAGCAGTACTTC. Its translation: CSVELSGERSYEQYF.

This chain connects TRBV7-6 to TRBJ1-2, with 10 nucleotides matching TRBD1. V trimming: 5 bases; J trimming: 7 bases; junction bases outside the gene matches: 4. Germline values: CDR1 SGHVS, CDR2 FNYEAQ. This CDR3 has 13 amino acids. Here the CDR3 DNA reads TGTGCCAGCAGCCTCGGGACAGGGGTTGGCTACACCTTC. Amino acids: CASSLGTGVGYTF.

This clone was seen a single time. The chain employs TRBV2 and TRBJ2-5, with D possibly being TRBD2 (5 bases). The V end lost 4 bases, the J end lost 4 bases, and 10 bases lay between the germline ends. The CDR3 runs 13 residues. Germline assignment: CDR1 SNHLY and CDR2 FYNNEI. The CDR3 sequence: CASSASGGETQYF. For the CDR3, the DNA is TGTGCCAGCAGTGCGTCAGGAGGAGAGACCCAGTACTTC.

This clone has a single count. The rearrangement links TRBV5-3 to TRBJ2-7; D may be TRBD1 (7 bases). TRBV5-3 is labeled an ORF, and its function is uncertain. V was trimmed by 0 bases and J by 6 bases, leaving 22 bases between them. CDR3 length: 17 amino acids. In DNA, the CDR3 is TGTGCCAGAAGCTTGGGGGGGGACAGTGATGTTTCTCGCGAGCAGTACTTC. Translated, it gives CARSLGGDSDVSREQYF.

V usage is TRBV18 and J usage is TRBJ1-2, with TRBD1 matching over 7 bases. V lost 2 bases and J lost 4; bases outside the gene matches: 4. Germline CDR1 KGHSH, CDR2 LQKENI. The CDR3 loop spans 14 amino acids. The DNA for the CDR3 is TGTGCCAGCTCACCAGGGGGACAGTTCTATGGCTACACCTTC. Translated: CASSPGGQFYGYTF.

V usage is TRBV12-5 and J usage is TRBJ2-7; TRBD2 is a possible D gene (7 bases). With 6 bases removed from V and 3 bases from J, the gap between germline ends came to 12 bases. This CDR3 is built from 13 residues. Looked up from germline, CDR1 is LGHNT and CDR2 is FRNRAP. The CDR3 nucleotides read TGTGCTAGTGGGCGAGGGGGGGACTACGAGCAGTACTTC. It translates to CASGRGGDYEQYF.

The chain recombines TRBV6-6 with TRBJ2-7; 9 bases are shared with TRBD1. CDR3 length: 15 residues. With V trimmed by 5 bases and J by 1 base, 6 bases remained unmatched. The germline gives CDR1 MNHNY, CDR2 SVGAGI (reference sequence). Written as DNA, the CDR3 is TGTGCCAGCAGTGCAACAGGGGGCCCGTCCTACGAGCAGTACTTC. Translated: CASSATGGPSYEQYF.

V gene TRBV5-1 combines with J gene TRBJ2-6, with D hard to call. Germline V lookup: CDR1 SGHRS, CDR2 YFSETQ. Trimming took off 2 bases at V and 0 bases at J, with 15 bases between the two ends. The CDR3 is made up of 18 amino acids. CDR3 in amino acids: CASSFNRLQSSGANVLTF. CDR3 DNA sequence: TGCGCCAGCAGCTTTAACCGGCTGCAGAGCTCTGGGGCCAACGTCCTGACTTTC.

This clone appeared once. This chain's CDR3 is CSAWGRGGYTF. For the CDR3, the DNA is TGCAGTGCGTGGGGACGGGGTGGCTACACCTTC. This rearrangement joins TRBV20-1 to TRBJ1-2; possibly TRBD1 for D (5 bases). V lost 6 bases, J lost 7 bases, and 12 bases lay in between. Germline CDR1 and CDR2: DFQATT and SNEGSKA (reference sequence). The CDR3 runs 11 residues.

This chain joins TRBV29-1 and TRBJ1-2; D not resolved. The V gene lost 4 bases and the J gene lost 0 bases, with 12 bases spanning the gap. The V gene's germline CDR1 is SQVTM and CDR2 ANQGSEA. The CDR3 sequence is 14 residues long. CDR3 residues: CSVVVGKANYGYTF. CDR3 nucleotide sequence: TGCAGCGTTGTAGTGGGAAAAGCTAACTATGGCTACACCTTC.

This sequence joins TRBV28 and TRBJ2-3, with no clear D. Germline values: CDR1 MDHEN, CDR2 SYDVKM. V shed 5 bases and J shed 6 bases, with 9 bases lying between them. The CDR3 loop spans 12 amino acids. The CDR3 nucleotides are TGTGCCAGCAGTGCAACATTGGATACGCAGTATTTT. It translates to CASSATLDTQYF.

The V gene is TRBV18, the J gene TRBJ1-1; weak D call: TRBD1 (6 bases). Germline CDR1 is KGHSH and CDR2 is LQKENI. The CDR3 covers 13 residues. V dropped 5 bases and J dropped 6 bases, with 13 bases sitting between them. The CDR3 DNA sequence: TGTGCCAGCTCAGAGGGGGAGTTGGCTGAAGCTTTCTTT. Amino acids: CASSEGELAEAFF.

The J gene is TRBJ2-7, the V gene TRBV29-1; D is ambiguous. Germline V gene data show CDR1 as SQVTM and CDR2 as ANQGSEA. V lost 4 bases and J 2 bases, leaving 9 bases between the germline ends. The CDR3 has 12 residues. The CDR3 is CSVAVPPYEQYF. DNA for the CDR3: TGCAGCGTTGCCGTCCCTCCCTACGAGCAGTACTTC.

This clone was observed once. The V gene is TRBV29-1, the J gene TRBJ2-7, with TRBD2 matching over 9 bases. Germline V gene data show CDR1 as SQVTM and CDR2 as ANQGSEA. CDR3 length: 13 residues. Unmatched junction bases numbered 5, after V lost 4 bases and J lost 4 bases. The chain's CDR3 is CSVGLAGYYEQYF. The CDR3, as DNA: TGCAGCGTTGGGCTAGCGGGGTATTACGAGCAGTACTTC.

The J gene is TRBJ2-7, the V gene TRBV4-1, with D possibly TRBD2 on 5 matching bases. The CDR3 extends over 16 amino acids. Germline CDR1 reads MGHRA; CDR2 reads YSYEKL. V was shortened by 1 base and J by 3 bases, with 16 bases between the two germline ends. The CDR3: CASSQAPEGMIYEQYF. The DNA of the CDR3 is TGCGCCAGCAGCCAAGCCCCAGAGGGCATGATCTACGAGCAGTACTTC.

V is TRBV13 and J is TRBJ1-2, with D maybe TRBD1 (5 bases). The V gene's germline CDR1 is PRHDT and CDR2 FYEKMQ (reference sequence). The CDR3 has 14 residues. The germline V and J ends were trimmed by 0 bases and 3 bases, with 8 bases remaining between them. CDR3: CASSLGRGYYGYTF. CDR3 DNA: TGTGCCAGCAGCTTAGGCCGGGGCTACTATGGCTACACCTTC.

The chain employs TRBV29-1 and TRBJ2-5, with TRBD2 as a possible D gene (6 bases). Deletions cut 7 bases from V and 1 base from J, with 10 bases between. Germline lookup yields CDR1 SQVTM and CDR2 ANQGSEA. There are 12 residues in the CDR3. The CDR3 nucleotides are TGCAGCGCCGAGGGACTCCAAGAGACCCAGTACTTC. Translating it yields CSAEGLQETQYF.

This sequence joins TRBV28 and TRBJ2-7; the D is unclear. Trimming shortened V by 2 bases and J by 5 bases, and 19 bases separated the two germline ends. Germline V gene data show CDR1 as MDHEN and CDR2 as SYDVKM. The CDR3 sequence is 16 residues long. In DNA form, the CDR3 reads TGTGCCAGCAGTTTAGCCGTGGCCGGGCGGCAGGACGAGCAGTACTTC. Translated: CASSLAVAGRQDEQYF.

The genes are TRBV30 and TRBJ1-1; D remains ambiguous. This CDR3 region has 11 residues. The V gene lost 4 bases and the J gene lost 1 base, with 4 bases spanning the gap. Germline V gene lookup returns CDR1 GTSNPN and CDR2 SVGIG (reference sequence). The CDR3 loop is CAWKQNTEAFF. In nucleotides, the CDR3 is TGTGCCTGGAAACAGAACACTGAAGCTTTCTTT.

V usage is TRBV6-6 and J usage is TRBJ2-7, with a tentative D call TRBD2 (5 bases). The CDR3 contains 12 residues. The V end was cut by 10 bases, the J end by 6 bases, with 16 bases between. Germline V CDR1 and CDR2: MNHNY, SVGAGI (reference sequence). The CDR3 DNA reads TGTGCCACCCAGGAGAGGGCTGCCGAGCAGTACTTC. Amino acids: CATQERAAEQYF.

V and J are TRBV20-1 and TRBJ1-1; no firm D call. From germline, CDR1 is DFQATT and CDR2 SNEGSKA (reference sequence). The CDR3 covers 11 residues. V lost 5 bases, J lost 4 bases, and 8 bases lay in between. CDR3 residues: CSAFRTTEAFF. DNA for the CDR3: TGCAGTGCTTTTAGGACCACTGAAGCTTTCTTT.

This chain uses TRBV15 with TRBJ2-1; TRBD2 matches at 7 bases. Per germline, CDR1 LNHNV and CDR2 YYDKDF (reference sequence). Trimming cost V 5 bases and J 5 bases; bases outside gene matches: 12. The CDR3 is made up of 16 amino acids. CDR3 nucleotide sequence: TGTGCCACCAGCTCACCTCTGGGAGGGTTCGACAATGAGCAGTTCTTC. Translating it yields CATSSPLGGFDNEQFF.

DNA of the CDR3: TGTGCCAGCTCCGAAAGCAGGAGACAATCTGGAAACACCATATATTTT. This translates into CASSESRRQSGNTIYF. This chain links TRBV18 with TRBJ1-3, with D hard to call. CDR1 and CDR2 from the germline V gene are KGHSH and LQKENI. Trimming took off 6 bases at V and 1 base at J, with 16 bases between the two ends. The CDR3 is 16 amino acids.

V and J are TRBV5-4 and TRBJ2-7; the match to TRBD2 covers 13 bases. This CDR3 is built from 17 residues. The J segment lost 2 bases and the V segment lost 5 bases, leaving 10 bases of the junction unmatched. Per germline, CDR1 SGHNT and CDR2 YYREEE (reference sequence). DNA of the CDR3: TGTGCCAGCAGGGCTGGACAGGGGACTAGCGGGGCCTACGAGCAGTACTTC. As protein: CASRAGQGTSGAYEQYF.

The chain links TRBV30 to TRBJ2-7; D is perhaps TRBD2 (5 bases). V dropped 3 bases and J dropped 5 bases, with 14 bases sitting between them. Per germline, CDR1 GTSNPN and CDR2 SVGIG (reference sequence). This CDR3 is 13 amino acids long. The CDR3 spells CAWSNSQEDEQYF. The CDR3 DNA reads TGTGCCTGGAGCAACTCCCAGGAGGACGAGCAGTACTTC.

J is TRBJ1-5 and V is TRBV29-1, with 8 bases identical to TRBD1. The J segment lost 0 bases and the V segment lost 6 bases, leaving 10 bases of the junction unmatched. Germline V CDR1 and CDR2: SQVTM, ANQGSEA. This CDR3 spans 16 amino acids. The CDR3 spells CSVTVRGPNSNQPQHF. The CDR3 nucleotides read TGCAGCGTGACCGTCAGGGGGCCTAATAGCAATCAGCCCCAGCATTTT.

This clone was detected once. This chain connects TRBV10-3 to TRBJ2-3; 7 bases map to TRBD2. CDR3 size: 14 residues. Germline lookup yields CDR1 ENHRY and CDR2 SYGVKD. V shed 8 bases, J shed 6 bases, and the junction held 11 bases outside the gene matches. The CDR3 region has the DNA TGTGCCATCCGCGGATCGGCGGGAGAGGATACGCAGTATTTT. It translates to CAIRGSAGEDTQYF.